One sample yielded the 26 T cell receptor beta chains listed below, sequenced in a study of cytomegalovirus exposure and HLA in healthy donors. Amplification used 60 Vbeta primers and 13 Jbeta primers. The repertoire was sequenced with immunoSEQ multiplex PCR; TCRdb's copy has only in-frame clones and lacks some. The sample records some 180,000 clones, about 80% being singletons. The sample comprised PBMCs. These receptors came from a young man in good health and CMV-seronegative.

The chain links TRBV28 to TRBJ2-7; a weak D match, TRBD1 (6 bases). The V gene lost 4 bases and the J gene lost 3 bases, with 10 bases spanning the gap. Germline-derived CDR1 and CDR2 are MDHEN and SYDVKM. This CDR3 region has 13 residues. The CDR3 DNA reads as TGTGCCAGCAGTTCTACAGGGATCTACGAGCAGTACTTC. This codes for CASSSTGIYEQYF.

This clone was detected a few times. Other DNA sequences of this sample code for an identical CDR3. This sequence joins TRBV2 and TRBJ2-5, with a weak D call TRBD1 (5 bases). The CDR3 runs 13 residues. The V and J ends lost 4 bases and 4 bases respectively, with 10 bases between them. Germline V gene data show CDR1 as SNHLY and CDR2 as FYNNEI. CDR3 nucleotides: TGTGCCAGCAGTGTTCTAGGGGTAGAGACCCAGTACTTC. As protein: CASSVLGVETQYF.

The V call is TRBV6-1, the J call TRBJ1-4; D ambiguous. This CDR3 comprises 15 residues. Germline CDR1 reads MNHNS; CDR2 reads SASEGT. Trimming pared 2 bases from V and 0 bases from J, leaving 7 bases between. The CDR3 region has the DNA TGTGCCAGCAGTGAAACGGGATCAACTAATGAAAAACTGTTTTTT. It translates to CASSETGSTNEKLFF.

This chain connects TRBV7-9 to TRBJ1-2, with D uncertain. The germline V and J ends were trimmed by 2 bases and 4 bases, with 5 bases remaining between them. Germline values: CDR1 SEHNR, CDR2 FQNEAQ (reference sequence). The length of the CDR3 is 12 residues. CDR3 protein: CASSLRPYGYTF. The CDR3 nucleotides read TGTGCCAGCAGCTTACGTCCCTATGGCTACACCTTC.

The chain couples TRBV10-3 to TRBJ1-4; D unclear. The CDR3 is made up of 18 amino acids. CDR1 is ENHRY and CDR2 is SYGVKD in the germline V gene. Trimming removed 2 bases at V and 0 bases at J, with 16 bases between. CDR3 DNA sequence: TGTGCCATCAGTGAGGAGGGAAGGGAAAGCGCAACTAATGAAAAACTGTTTTTT. It codes for CAISEEGRESATNEKLFF.

The CDR3 spells CASSPGLAGGQDTQYF. CDR3 DNA sequence: TGTGCCAGCAGCCCTGGACTAGCGGGAGGCCAAGATACGCAGTATTTT. The V call is TRBV5-4, the J call TRBJ2-3; TRBD2 matches 14 bases. This CDR3 has 16 residues. The germline gives CDR1 SGHNT, CDR2 YYREEE (reference sequence). The trim removed 4 bases at V and 5 bases at J, leaving 6 bases unmatched.

The chain carries TRBV7-9 and TRBJ2-2; a weak D match, TRBD2 (6 bases). The V gene lost 9 bases and the J gene lost 0 bases, with 11 bases spanning the gap. Germline V CDR1 and CDR2: SEHNR, FQNEAQ (reference sequence). This CDR3 is built from 14 residues. DNA of the CDR3: TGTGCCAGATTGGGGGGTACGAACACCGGGGAGCTGTTTTTT. Translating gives CARLGGTNTGELFF. The variable domain in full, with the rest retrieved from reference TRBV7-9 and TRBJ2-2, is DTGVSQNPRHKITKRGQNVTFRCDPISEHNRLYWYRQTLGQGPEFLTYFQNEAQLEKSRLLSDRFSAERPKGSFSTLEIQRTEQGDSAMYLCARLGGTNTGELFFGEGSRLTVL.

This sequence joins TRBV19 and TRBJ2-7, with 9 positions matching TRBD1. Germline CDR1 reads LNHDA; CDR2 reads SQIVND (reference sequence). The CDR3 covers 14 residues. The V segment lost 8 bases and the J segment 3 bases; nucleotides outside the gene matches: 8. The CDR3 DNA reads TGTGCCAGTTCCTGGACAGGGGATGGCTACGAGCAGTACTTC. Translation: CASSWTGDGYEQYF.

This clone was observed a few times. V usage is TRBV6-5 and J usage is TRBJ2-7; maybe TRBD1 (5 bases). CDR1 is MNHEY, CDR2 SVGAGI, per germline. Trimming left V 7 bases short and J 1 base short, with 14 bases between. The CDR3 extends over 14 amino acids. CDR3 bases: TGTGCCAGCACCCCAGAGGCAGGGTCCTACGAGCAGTACTTC. Protein product: CASTPEAGSYEQYF.

The chain employs TRBV30 and TRBJ1-1; TRBD1 agrees at 8 bases. V shed 2 bases and J 2 bases; nucleotides not matched to a gene: 4. The CDR3 extends over 14 amino acids. The germline V gene has CDR1 GTSNPN and CDR2 SVGIG (reference sequence). The CDR3, as DNA: TGTGCCTGGAGTAGGACAGGGACTAACACTGAAGCTTTCTTT. It specifies CAWSRTGTNTEAFF.

The chain couples TRBV7-2 to TRBJ1-1; D is ambiguous. Germline V gives CDR1 SGHTA, CDR2 FQGNSA. The germline V and J ends were trimmed by 5 bases and 11 bases, with 15 bases remaining between them. The CDR3 has 12 residues. CDR3 region: CASSLRALGAFF. The CDR3, as DNA: TGTGCCAGCAGCCTGAGGGCTCTGGGGGCTTTCTTT.

This chain connects TRBV29-1 to TRBJ2-7; TRBD1 agrees at 7 bases. Germline-derived CDR1 and CDR2 are SQVTM and ANQGSEA. The CDR3 loop spans 15 amino acids. The J segment lost 4 bases and the V segment lost 5 bases, leaving 14 bases of the junction unmatched. CDR3 region: CSVSQAGGQSYEQYF. The CDR3 DNA is TGCAGCGTTTCGCAAGCTGGGGGACAGAGTTACGAGCAGTACTTC.

In its sample, this clone was seen once. The chain has TRBV5-1 and TRBJ2-7; TRBD2 agrees at 10 bases. The CDR3 loop spans 14 amino acids. CDR1 is SGHRS, CDR2 YFSETQ, per germline. With V trimmed by 2 bases and J by 6 bases, 5 bases remained unmatched. CDR3 in amino acids: CASSFGLAGAEQYF. The DNA of the CDR3 is TGCGCCAGCAGCTTCGGCCTAGCGGGAGCCGAGCAGTACTTC.

The J gene is TRBJ2-7, the V gene TRBV5-4, with TRBD2 identical over 11 bases. This CDR3 is built from 18 residues. Germline lookup yields CDR1 SGHNT and CDR2 YYREEE (reference sequence). Trimming at V came to 0 bases and at J to 0 bases, leaving 8 bases not matched to a gene. The CDR3 coding sequence is TGTGCCAGCAGCTTGGTGATAGCGGGAGGGTTACCCTCCTACGAGCAGTACTTC. Protein product: CASSLVIAGGLPSYEQYF.

The rearrangement joins TRBV9 to TRBJ2-3; maybe TRBD1 (6 bases). Germline V gene sequence: CDR1 SGDLS, CDR2 YYNGEE. This CDR3 comprises 12 residues. Trimming took off 1 base at V and 9 bases at J, with 9 bases between the two ends. The CDR3 loop is CASSVTGTTQYF. As DNA, the CDR3 is TGTGCCAGCAGCGTAACCGGGACAACGCAGTATTTT.

This chain joins TRBV27 and TRBJ2-7, with TRBD2 as a possible D gene (5 bases). There are 21 residues in the CDR3. The V end lost 0 bases, the J end lost 4 bases, and 31 bases lay between the germline ends. CDR1 and CDR2 (germline): MNHEY, SMNVEV (reference sequence). The CDR3 sequence: CASSLSPATRTQIANTYEQYF. CDR3 nucleotide sequence: TGTGCCAGCAGTTTATCCCCTGCTACTAGGACCCAGATAGCCAATACGTACGAGCAGTACTTC.

V usage is TRBV5-1 and J usage is TRBJ2-1; 8 bases line up with TRBD2. This CDR3 is 16 amino acids long. CDR1 is SGHRS and CDR2 is YFSETQ in the germline V gene. The ends lost 1 base at V and 6 bases at J; junction bases unmatched: 9. Written as DNA, the CDR3 is TGCGCCAGCAGCTTGAGAGCGGGAGAAATGGGCAATGAGCAGTTCTTC. Amino acid sequence: CASSLRAGEMGNEQFF.

CDR3 protein: CGTAWEHEQFF. The CDR3 nucleotides read TGTGGGACGGCTTGGGAGCATGAGCAGTTCTTC. The chain joins TRBV6-1 to TRBJ2-1, with D perhaps TRBD2 (5 bases). This CDR3 has 11 amino acids. Germline V gives CDR1 MNHNS, CDR2 SASEGT.

The chain combines TRBV18 with TRBJ2-1; perhaps TRBD2 as D (5 bases). Trimming removed 3 bases at V and 7 bases at J, with 10 bases between. Germline CDR1 and CDR2: KGHSH and LQKENI. CDR3 length: 13 residues. As DNA, the CDR3 is TGTGCCAGCTCACCCCGGGATGGAAATGAGCAGTTCTTC. It is translated as CASSPRDGNEQFF.

The V and J genes are TRBV7-9 and TRBJ2-7, with 10 bases matching TRBD2. The V gene's germline CDR1 is SEHNR and CDR2 FQNEAQ (reference sequence). V was clipped by 6 bases and J by 3 bases; unmatched bases: 8. The CDR3 has 15 residues. The CDR3 region is CASRPSSGSVYEQYF. The CDR3 DNA reads TGTGCCAGCAGGCCTTCTAGCGGGAGTGTCTACGAGCAGTACTTC.

This chain joins TRBV6-1 and TRBJ2-7, with TRBD1 matching 8 bases. CDR3 length equals 13 residues. CDR1 and CDR2 from the germline V gene are MNHNS and SASEGT. After removal of 4 bases from V and 3 bases from J, the junction contained 2 bases not matched to a gene. The CDR3 sequence: CASSGDRIYEQYF. The CDR3 coding sequence is TGTGCCAGCAGTGGGGACAGGATCTACGAGCAGTACTTC.

The chain links TRBV21-1 to TRBJ2-2; the tabulated D call, TRBD1, remains unverified against the DNA. TRBV21-1 represents a pseudogene. CDR3 length: 13 amino acids. DNA for the CDR3: TGTGCCAGCAGCACACAGCCCACCGGGGAGCTGTTTTTT. It translates to CASSTQPTGELFF.

The gene calls are TRBV19 and TRBJ2-7, with 9 bases identical to TRBD1. CDR1 LNHDA and CDR2 SQIVND come from the germline V gene (reference sequence). The trim removed 5 bases at V and 4 bases at J, leaving 3 bases unmatched. The CDR3 contains 13 residues. CDR3 bases: TGTGCCAGTAGTTTTGGACAGGGGTACGAGCAGTACTTC. Its translation is CASSFGQGYEQYF.

V usage is TRBV6-5 and J usage is TRBJ1-1; D is unresolved. V lost 5 bases, J lost 3 bases, and 13 bases lay in between. The V gene's germline CDR1 is MNHEY and CDR2 SVGAGI. CDR3 length: 14 amino acids. CDR3 bases: TGTGCCAGCAGTGCCCCCGGGAGTTACACTGAAGCTTTCTTT. It yields the protein CASSAPGSYTEAFF.

This clone was seen just once. This rearrangement joins TRBV28 to TRBJ2-1; weak D call: TRBD1 (6 bases). Germline CDR1 reads MDHEN; CDR2 reads SYDVKM. V gave up 5 bases and J gave up 0 bases, with 17 bases separating them. CDR3 size: 17 residues. CDR3 in DNA: TGTGCCAGCAGTAAAGTCCGGGACACAGGCTCCTACAATGAGCAGTTCTTC. Amino acid sequence: CASSKVRDTGSYNEQFF.

The J gene is TRBJ2-1, the V gene TRBV28; a weak D match, TRBD2 (5 bases). In germline, CDR1 is MDHEN, CDR2 SYDVKM. The CDR3 is made up of 15 amino acids. Deletions cut 2 bases from V and 0 bases from J, with 8 bases between. CDR3 in amino acids: CASSLAGASYNEQFF. CDR3 DNA: TGTGCCAGCAGTTTAGCGGGCGCCTCCTACAATGAGCAGTTCTTC.